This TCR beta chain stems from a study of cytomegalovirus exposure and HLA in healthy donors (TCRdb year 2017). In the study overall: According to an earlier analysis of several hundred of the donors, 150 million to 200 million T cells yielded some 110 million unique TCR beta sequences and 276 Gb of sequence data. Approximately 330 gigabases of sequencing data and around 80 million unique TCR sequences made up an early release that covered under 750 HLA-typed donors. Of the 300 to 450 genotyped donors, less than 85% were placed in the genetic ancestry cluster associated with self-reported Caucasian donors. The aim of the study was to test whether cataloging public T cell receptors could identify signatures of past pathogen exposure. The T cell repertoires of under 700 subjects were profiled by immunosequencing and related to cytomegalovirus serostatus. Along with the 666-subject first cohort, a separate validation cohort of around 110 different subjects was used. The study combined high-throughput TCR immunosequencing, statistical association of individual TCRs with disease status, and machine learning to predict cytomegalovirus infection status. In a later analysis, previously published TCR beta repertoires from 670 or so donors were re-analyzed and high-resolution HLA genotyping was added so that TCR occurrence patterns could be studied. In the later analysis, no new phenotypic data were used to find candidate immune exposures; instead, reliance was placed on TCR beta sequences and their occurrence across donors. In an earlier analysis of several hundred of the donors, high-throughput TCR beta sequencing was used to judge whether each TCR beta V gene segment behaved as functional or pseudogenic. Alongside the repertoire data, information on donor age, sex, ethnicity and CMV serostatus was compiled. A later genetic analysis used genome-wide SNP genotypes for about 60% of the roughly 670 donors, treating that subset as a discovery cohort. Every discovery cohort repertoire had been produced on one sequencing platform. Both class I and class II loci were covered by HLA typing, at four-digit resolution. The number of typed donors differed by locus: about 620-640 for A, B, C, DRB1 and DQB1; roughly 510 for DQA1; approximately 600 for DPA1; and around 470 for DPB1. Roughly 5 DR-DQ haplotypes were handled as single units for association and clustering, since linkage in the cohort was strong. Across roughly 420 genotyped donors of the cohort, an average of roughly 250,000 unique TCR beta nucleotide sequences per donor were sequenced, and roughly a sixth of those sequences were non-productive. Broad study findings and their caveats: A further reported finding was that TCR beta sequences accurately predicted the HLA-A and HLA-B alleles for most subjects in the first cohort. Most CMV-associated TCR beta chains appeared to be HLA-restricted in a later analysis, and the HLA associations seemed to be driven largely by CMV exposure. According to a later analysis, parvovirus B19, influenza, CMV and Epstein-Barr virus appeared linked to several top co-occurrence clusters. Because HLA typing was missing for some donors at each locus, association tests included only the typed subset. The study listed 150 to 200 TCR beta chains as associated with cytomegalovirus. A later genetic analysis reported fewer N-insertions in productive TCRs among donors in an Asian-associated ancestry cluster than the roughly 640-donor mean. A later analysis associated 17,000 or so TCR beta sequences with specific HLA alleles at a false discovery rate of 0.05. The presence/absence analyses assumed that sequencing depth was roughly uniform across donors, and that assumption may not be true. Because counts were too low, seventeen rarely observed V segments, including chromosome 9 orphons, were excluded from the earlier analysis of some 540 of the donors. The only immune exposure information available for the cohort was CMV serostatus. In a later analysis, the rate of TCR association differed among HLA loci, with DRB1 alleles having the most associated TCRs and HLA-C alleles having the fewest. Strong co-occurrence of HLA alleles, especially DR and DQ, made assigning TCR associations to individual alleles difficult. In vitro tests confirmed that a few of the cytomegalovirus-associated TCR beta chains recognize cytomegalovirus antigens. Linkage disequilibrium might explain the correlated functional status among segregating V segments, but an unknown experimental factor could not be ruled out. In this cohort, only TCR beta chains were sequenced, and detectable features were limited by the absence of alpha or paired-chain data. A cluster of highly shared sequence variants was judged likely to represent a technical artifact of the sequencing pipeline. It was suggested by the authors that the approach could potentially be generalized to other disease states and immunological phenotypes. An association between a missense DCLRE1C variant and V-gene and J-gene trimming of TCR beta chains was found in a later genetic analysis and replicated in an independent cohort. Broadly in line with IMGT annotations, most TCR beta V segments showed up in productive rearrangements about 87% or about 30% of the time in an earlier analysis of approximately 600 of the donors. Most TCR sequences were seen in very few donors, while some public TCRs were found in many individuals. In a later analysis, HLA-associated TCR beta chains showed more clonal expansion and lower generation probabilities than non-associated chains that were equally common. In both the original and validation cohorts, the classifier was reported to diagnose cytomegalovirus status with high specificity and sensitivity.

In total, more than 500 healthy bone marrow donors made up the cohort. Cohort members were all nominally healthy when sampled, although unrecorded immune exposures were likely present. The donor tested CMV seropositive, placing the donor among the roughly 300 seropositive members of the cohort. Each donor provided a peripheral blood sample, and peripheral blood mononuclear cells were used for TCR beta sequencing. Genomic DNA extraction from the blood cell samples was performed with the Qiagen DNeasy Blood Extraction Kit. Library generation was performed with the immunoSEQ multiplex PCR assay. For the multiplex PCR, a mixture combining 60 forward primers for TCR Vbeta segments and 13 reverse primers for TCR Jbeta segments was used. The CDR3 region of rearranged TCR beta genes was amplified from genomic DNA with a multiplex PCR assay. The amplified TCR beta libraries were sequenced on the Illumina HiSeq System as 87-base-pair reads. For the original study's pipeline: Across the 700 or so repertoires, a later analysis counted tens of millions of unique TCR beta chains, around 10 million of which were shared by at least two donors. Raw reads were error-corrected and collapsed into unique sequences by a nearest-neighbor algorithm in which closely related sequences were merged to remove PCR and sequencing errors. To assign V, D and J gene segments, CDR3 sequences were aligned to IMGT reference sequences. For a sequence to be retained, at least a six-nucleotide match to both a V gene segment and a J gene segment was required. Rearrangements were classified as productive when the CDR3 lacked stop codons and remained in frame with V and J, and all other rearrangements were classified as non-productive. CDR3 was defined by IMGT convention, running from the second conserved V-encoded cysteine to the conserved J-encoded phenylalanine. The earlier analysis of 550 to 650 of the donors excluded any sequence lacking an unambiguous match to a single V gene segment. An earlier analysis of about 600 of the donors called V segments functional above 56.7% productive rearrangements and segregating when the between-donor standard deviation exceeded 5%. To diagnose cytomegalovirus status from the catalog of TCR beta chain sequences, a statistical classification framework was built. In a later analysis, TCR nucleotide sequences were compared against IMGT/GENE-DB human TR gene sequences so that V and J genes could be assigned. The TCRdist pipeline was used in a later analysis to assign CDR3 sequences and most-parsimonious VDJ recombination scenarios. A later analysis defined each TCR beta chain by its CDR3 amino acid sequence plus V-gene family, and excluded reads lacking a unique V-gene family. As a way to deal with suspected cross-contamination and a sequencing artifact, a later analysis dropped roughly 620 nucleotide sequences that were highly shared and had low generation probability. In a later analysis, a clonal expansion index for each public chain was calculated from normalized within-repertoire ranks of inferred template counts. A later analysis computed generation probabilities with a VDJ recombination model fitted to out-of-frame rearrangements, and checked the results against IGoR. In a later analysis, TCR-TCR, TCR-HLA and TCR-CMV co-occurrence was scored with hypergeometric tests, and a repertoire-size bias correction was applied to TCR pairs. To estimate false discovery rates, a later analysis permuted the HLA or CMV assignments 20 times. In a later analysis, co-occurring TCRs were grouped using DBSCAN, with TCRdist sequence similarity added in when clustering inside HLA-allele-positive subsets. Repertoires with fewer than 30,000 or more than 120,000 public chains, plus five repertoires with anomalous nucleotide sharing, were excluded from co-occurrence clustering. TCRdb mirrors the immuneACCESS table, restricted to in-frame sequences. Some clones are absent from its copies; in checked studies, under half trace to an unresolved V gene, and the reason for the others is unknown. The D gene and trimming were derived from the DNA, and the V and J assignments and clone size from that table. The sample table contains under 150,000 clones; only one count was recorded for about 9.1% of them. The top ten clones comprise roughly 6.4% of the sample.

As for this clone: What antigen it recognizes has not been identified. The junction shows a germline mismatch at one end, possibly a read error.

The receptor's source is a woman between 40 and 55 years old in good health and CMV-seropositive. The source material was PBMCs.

This receptor has the CDR3 CASSEVLVGRASPLF. The nucleotide sequence is given as TGTGCCAGCAGTGAGGTCCTAGTGGGCAGGGCCTCCCCGCTTTTT. The chain is assembled from TRBV2 and TRBJ1-4; TRBD1 might be the D gene, on 5 matching bases. The CDR3, cysteine through phenylalanine, is 15 amino acids long. Only the CDR3 part of the read is kept: 45 bases, read in frame from the first base. CDR1 SNHLY and CDR2 FYNNEI are derived from the germline V gene.